The entry below gives a single T cell receptor beta chain sequence along with its context. No antigen is known for it. The study drew all its donors from Caucasian adults living in Nashville, Tennessee. A CD45RA-negative memory subset and a CD45RA+ naive subset were separated from the CD4+ cells. Libraries were prepared by immunoSEQ multiplex PCR; TCRdb keeps only in-frame clonotypes and omits some of them. Of about 980,000 clones listed, more than 75% are singletons. The CDR3 totals 16 residues. CDR1 and CDR2 (germline): SGHAT, FQNNGV. Trimming stripped 5 bases from V and 1 base from J, with 17 bases between. The data originate from a study of shared clonotypes between healthy human individuals. Study-wide results and limits: Donors were few, which limited the genetic and exposure-history diversity represented. Estimated richness values were generally larger in naive subsets than in memory subsets.

Sequencing was carried out using memory CD4+ T cells sorted from blood. The sample's subset: CD45RA-negative fraction. The receptor was isolated from a man in his late teens or twenties in good health. The J gene is TRBJ2-5, the V gene TRBV11-2; D gene uncertain. CDR3 sequence: CASSQITLTVQETQYF. In nucleotides, the CDR3 is TGTGCCAGCAGCCAAATCACGCTGACGGTCCAAGAGACCCAGTACTTC.